The 27 T cell receptor beta chains listed next were all sequenced from one sample in a study of cytomegalovirus exposure and HLA in healthy donors. The protocol was immunoSEQ multiplex PCR, while the TCRdb copy is restricted to in-frame clones and leaves out a portion. The table includes around 400,000 clones, 86% detected once. Input material: PBMCs. The receptors here all came from a woman aged 18-29 years in good health and CMV-seronegative.

This chain links TRBV28 with TRBJ1-5, with 10 bases identical to TRBD1. The germline V gene encodes CDR1 MDHEN and CDR2 SYDVKM. The CDR3 length is 16 residues. Trimming cost V 4 bases and J 2 bases; bases outside gene matches: 5. CDR3 sequence: CASSSPGTGGNQPQHF. In DNA form, the CDR3 reads TGTGCCAGCAGTTCCCCTGGGACAGGGGGCAATCAGCCCCAGCATTTT. Supplemented by reference TRBV28 and TRBJ1-5, the full variable domain reads DVKVTQSSRYLVKRTGEKVFLECVQDMDHENMFWYRQDPGLGLRLIYFSYDVKMKEKGDIPEGYSVSREKKERFSLILESASTNQTSMYLCASSSPGTGGNQPQHFGDGTRLSIL.

The V gene is TRBV21-1, the J gene TRBJ2-4; TRBD2 is the table's D call, not checked against the DNA. TRBV21-1 counts as a pseudogene. This CDR3 comprises 16 residues. As DNA, the CDR3 is TGTGCCAGCAGCAAGCCACTAGCACCGGCCAAAAACATTCAGTACTTC. It codes for CASSKPLAPAKNIQYF.

The rearrangement uses TRBV14 and TRBJ1-2, with D unclear. In germline, CDR1 is SGHDN, CDR2 FVKESK. The CDR3 runs 14 residues. Trimming took 0 bases from V and 3 from J, leaving 8 bases between them. The chain's CDR3 is CASSQEVGDYGYTF. As DNA, the CDR3 is TGTGCCAGCAGCCAAGAGGTCGGGGACTATGGCTACACCTTC.

J is TRBJ2-2 and V is TRBV4-2, with 7 bases that match TRBD2. V trimming: 7 bases; J trimming: 2 bases; junction bases outside the gene matches: 13. The germline V gene has CDR1 LGHNA and CDR2 YNFKEQ. This CDR3 spans 17 amino acids. The CDR3 reads CASNQLFASGNTGELFF. The CDR3 DNA is TGTGCCAGCAACCAGTTGTTCGCTAGCGGCAACACCGGGGAGCTGTTTTTT.

This clone came up once. The chain recombines TRBV11-2 with TRBJ2-1, with D hard to call. Germline V gene sequence: CDR1 SGHAT, CDR2 FQNNGV. The CDR3 contains 12 residues. The ends were cut back, 9 bases at V and 6 bases at J, with 12 bases in the middle. The CDR3 spells CASRTPTNEQFF. The CDR3, as DNA: TGTGCCAGTAGAACTCCTACCAATGAGCAGTTCTTC.

This rearrangement joins TRBV15 to TRBJ2-1; D call uncertain. CDR1 LNHNV and CDR2 YYDKDF come from the germline V gene (reference sequence). The ends were cut back, 0 bases at V and 7 bases at J, with 7 bases in the middle. The length of the CDR3 is 13 residues. In DNA, the CDR3 is TGTGCCACCAGCAGAGACTGGGCTAATGAGCAGTTCTTC. Protein sequence: CATSRDWANEQFF.

This chain connects TRBV9 to TRBJ2-2; TRBD2 might be the D (7 bases). V dropped 1 base and J dropped 6 bases, with 16 bases sitting between them. This CDR3 spans 16 amino acids. Germline values: CDR1 SGDLS, CDR2 YYNGEE. The DNA of the CDR3 is TGTGCCAGCAGCGTATACCGAGCGGGGACATCCGGGGAGCTGTTTTTT. Translated, it gives CASSVYRAGTSGELFF.

V usage is TRBV9 and J usage is TRBJ1-5; D gene uncertain. The CDR3 extends over 14 amino acids. V lost 0 bases and J 4 bases, leaving 8 bases between the germline ends. Germline-derived CDR1 and CDR2 are SGDLS and YYNGEE. Written as DNA, the CDR3 is TGTGCCAGCAGCGTAGGACCGGGAAATCAGCCCCAGCATTTT. Translation gives CASSVGPGNQPQHF.

The chain combines TRBV5-6 with TRBJ2-5; D is ambiguous. This CDR3 spans 14 amino acids. V lost 0 bases to trimming and J lost 3 bases, with 9 bases between them. Germline-derived CDR1 and CDR2 are SGHDT and YYEEEE. CDR3 DNA: TGTGCCAGCAGCTTGGGGGCTAACGAAGAGACCCAGTACTTC. Its protein product is CASSLGANEETQYF.

V usage is TRBV28 and J usage is TRBJ2-7; 7 bases match TRBD2. This CDR3 spans 14 amino acids. V was pared by 7 bases and J by 0 bases, with 6 bases of the junction left unmatched. The germline CDR1 and CDR2 sequences are MDHEN and SYDVKM. The CDR3 sequence: CASTPGGSSYEQYF. In nucleotides, the CDR3 is TGTGCCAGCACCCCCGGGGGGAGCTCCTACGAGCAGTACTTC. Filled out from reference TRBV28 and TRBJ2-7, the complete variable domain reads DVKVTQSSRYLVKRTGEKVFLECVQDMDHENMFWYRQDPGLGLRLIYFSYDVKMKEKGDIPEGYSVSREKKERFSLILESASTNQTSMYLCASTPGGSSYEQYFGPGTRLTVT.

V gene TRBV4-1 combines with J gene TRBJ1-2; perhaps TRBD1 as D (6 bases). This CDR3 has 15 amino acids. The germline V gene has CDR1 MGHRA and CDR2 YSYEKL. V was pared by 0 bases and J by 8 bases, with 16 bases between. The CDR3 loop reads CASSQDLGDNLGYTF. CDR3 sequence (DNA): TGCGCCAGCAGCCAAGATTTAGGGGACAATTTAGGCTACACCTTC.

V gene TRBV5-4 combines with J gene TRBJ2-2; 11 nucleotides agree with TRBD2. Germline CDR1 reads SGHNT; CDR2 reads YYREEE (reference sequence). Unmatched junction bases numbered 8, after V lost 3 bases and J lost 7 bases. This CDR3 has 16 amino acids. The CDR3 loop reads CASSYTSGSGNGELFF. CDR3 sequence (DNA): TGTGCCAGCAGCTACACTAGCGGGAGTGGCAACGGGGAGCTGTTTTTT.

The chain joins TRBV27 to TRBJ2-5; TRBD2 aligns across 8 bases. Germline-derived CDR1 and CDR2 are MNHEY and SMNVEV (reference sequence). J lost 7 bases, V lost 6 bases, and 13 bases had no gene match. The CDR3 length is 15 residues. CDR3 in DNA: TGTGCCAGCAGCCCGAGCGGGAGCCCCCTCGGGACCCAGTACTTC. Translated, it gives CASSPSGSPLGTQYF.

This chain joins TRBV5-4 and TRBJ2-3; TRBD2 matches 14 bases. Germline values: CDR1 SGHNT, CDR2 YYREEE (reference sequence). The trim removed 4 bases at V and 7 bases at J, leaving 11 bases unmatched. The CDR3 has 17 amino acids. CDR3 in amino acids: CASSRTSGGPGGNTQYF. The CDR3 region has the DNA TGTGCCAGCAGCCGGACTAGCGGGGGGCCGGGGGGAAATACGCAGTATTTT.

This clone was detected once. Other DNA sequences in this sample translate to the same CDR3. The rearrangement uses TRBV28 and TRBJ2-1; TRBD2 agrees at 12 bases. This CDR3 spans 15 amino acids. Germline V gives CDR1 MDHEN, CDR2 SYDVKM. The V segment lost 6 bases and the J segment 1 base; nucleotides outside the gene matches: 1. CDR3 coding DNA: TGTGCCAGCAGCCTAGCGGGAGGGTCCTACAATGAGCAGTTCTTC. It is translated as CASSLAGGSYNEQFF. The full variable domain, with the rest looked up from reference TRBV28 and TRBJ2-1, is DVKVTQSSRYLVKRTGEKVFLECVQDMDHENMFWYRQDPGLGLRLIYFSYDVKMKEKGDIPEGYSVSREKKERFSLILESASTNQTSMYLCASSLAGGSYNEQFFGPGTRLTVL.

This clone was seen just once. This chain links TRBV29-1 with TRBJ1-5; the D is unclear. CDR1 is SQVTM and CDR2 is ANQGSEA in the germline V gene. V was shortened by 4 bases and J by 5 bases, with 18 bases between the two germline ends. There are 15 residues in the CDR3. DNA of the CDR3: TGCAGCGTTGGGGCTGGGCGAGGGATCCATCAGCCCCAGCATTTT. Translated, it gives CSVGAGRGIHQPQHF.

The chain combines TRBV28 with TRBJ1-6; tentatively, D is TRBD1 (5 bases). Germline V gene lookup returns CDR1 MDHEN and CDR2 SYDVKM. The CDR3 runs to 15 residues. Trimming left V 5 bases short and J 5 bases short, with 13 bases between. For the CDR3, the DNA is TGTGCCAGCAGTCCCAGGACATCGAATAATTCACCCCTCCACTTT. Protein: CASSPRTSNNSPLHF.

This chain joins TRBV6-5 and TRBJ2-3; unclear D gene. V was shortened by 5 bases and J by 2 bases, with 8 bases between the two germline ends. The CDR3 runs to 13 residues. Germline V CDR1 and CDR2: MNHEY, SVGAGI. CDR3 DNA sequence: TGTGCCAGCAGTCCAGGCTACACAGATACGCAGTATTTT. Its translation: CASSPGYTDTQYF.

The chain recombines TRBV27 with TRBJ2-1; a weak D match, TRBD1 (5 bases). Germline V gives CDR1 MNHEY, CDR2 SMNVEV (reference sequence). V shed 5 bases and J shed 2 bases, with 10 bases lying between them. The CDR3 has 14 amino acids. CDR3 sequence (DNA): TGTGCCAGCAGTCCGCAGGGTACCTACAATGAGCAGTTCTTC. Protein sequence: CASSPQGTYNEQFF.

The chain links TRBV29-1 to TRBJ2-7; no definite D call. The CDR3 consists of 10 residues. The V gene lost 5 bases and the J gene lost 5 bases, with 7 bases spanning the gap. Germline CDR1 and CDR2: SQVTM and ANQGSEA. The CDR3 sequence: CSVLVDEQYF. In DNA form, the CDR3 reads TGCAGCGTTCTTGTAGACGAGCAGTACTTC.

This clone was seen more than once but under ten times. V and J are TRBV6-5 and TRBJ1-4; TRBD1 matches 9 bases. Germline V gene lookup returns CDR1 MNHEY and CDR2 SVGAGI. The trim removed 6 bases at V and 8 bases at J, leaving 10 bases unmatched. The CDR3 length is 15 residues. CDR3 protein: CASSRTQGAGEKLFF. The CDR3 DNA reads TGTGCCAGCAGCCGAACACAGGGGGCGGGAGAAAAACTGTTTTTT.

This clone was observed once. The rearrangement joins TRBV29-1 to TRBJ2-1, with D possibly being TRBD2 (5 bases). CDR3 length: 12 residues. V was pared by 1 base and J by 10 bases, with 11 bases between. Looked up from germline, CDR1 is SQVTM and CDR2 is ANQGSEA. The CDR3: CSVEGLASEQFF. The CDR3 DNA sequence: TGCAGCGTTGAAGGGCTAGCCAGCGAGCAGTTCTTC.

The genes are TRBV2 and TRBJ2-1; tentatively, D is TRBD2 (5 bases). The ends were cut back, 7 bases at V and 0 bases at J, with 10 bases in the middle. Germline loops: CDR1 SNHLY, CDR2 FYNNEI. This CDR3 comprises 14 residues. The chain's CDR3 is CASKPGSSYNEQFF. The CDR3 nucleotides are TGTGCCAGCAAACCGGGGAGCTCCTACAATGAGCAGTTCTTC.

CDR3 coding DNA: TGCGCCAGCAGCCAGGTCGACAGGGTAGGCGGCTACACCTTC. As protein: CASSQVDRVGGYTF. This sequence joins TRBV4-1 and TRBJ1-2, with TRBD1 matching over 7 bases. CDR1 is MGHRA, CDR2 YSYEKL, per germline. This CDR3 is 14 amino acids long. With V trimmed by 3 bases and J by 8 bases, 9 bases remained unmatched.

The chain links TRBV27 to TRBJ2-5; no clear D. Germline CDR1 is MNHEY and CDR2 is SMNVEV (reference sequence). Trimming cost V 10 bases and J 0 bases, with 6 bases left between them. The CDR3 has 11 amino acids. CDR3 loop: CATGYQETQYF. CDR3 bases: TGTGCCACCGGGTACCAAGAGACCCAGTACTTC.

This chain uses TRBV28 with TRBJ1-6; possibly TRBD1 for D (6 bases). The CDR3 sequence is 15 residues long. With 6 bases removed from V and 5 bases from J, the gap between germline ends came to 14 bases. Germline assignment: CDR1 MDHEN and CDR2 SYDVKM. The CDR3: CASSLETGHNSPLHF. In nucleotides, the CDR3 is TGTGCCAGCAGCCTAGAGACAGGACATAATTCACCCCTCCACTTT.

This clone was seen a single time. The CDR3 bases are TGCGCCAGCAGCTTTGGAGAAAGGACTCAAGGACGGGAGACCCAGTACTTC. Encoded protein: CASSFGERTQGRETQYF. The J gene is TRBJ2-5, the V gene TRBV5-1; perhaps TRBD2 as D (5 bases). The CDR3 is 17 residues long. The germline gives CDR1 SGHRS, CDR2 YFSETQ. Deletions cut 2 bases from V and 5 bases from J, with 22 bases between.